This T cell receptor beta chain was sequenced during a study of Ad26.COV2.S vaccination and SARS-CoV-2 variants. Study context: COV1001, an Ad26.COV2.S trial, supplied this vaccine-arm donor.

Study-wide findings and caveats: Vaccinated individuals (as opposed to placebo recipients) had higher spike-specific TCR breadth. Vaccinees and placebo recipients showed similar non-spike TCR breadth. An underestimation of total T cell responses may have resulted from the TCR breadth and depth analyses.

CDR3 length equals 15 residues. The V and J ends lost 0 bases and 6 bases respectively, with 15 bases between them. Per germline, CDR1 SGHDT and CDR2 YYEEEE. Only in-frame clones appear in the TCRdb table, and some are missing; sequencing was by immunoSEQ multiplex PCR. This table has about 440,000 clones, about 90% appearing once. Remarks on this clone: What it binds is not known.

Indicated treatment: roughly 20 received Ad26.COV2.S at low or high dose, single or two shots; several received placebo; per-sample allocation not given. Following the first vaccine or placebo injection, samples were taken on day 63. The specimen comprised peripheral blood, sampled in a trial of Ad26.COV2.S vaccine versus placebo. The chain uses TRBV5-6 and TRBJ1-2; D gene ambiguous. The TCR was taken from a person between 18 and 65 years old who received the Ad26.COV2.S COVID-19 vaccine or a placebo. CDR3 sequence reads: CASSLDTTALHGYTF. CDR3 sequence (DNA): TGTGCCAGCAGCTTGGACACCACAGCTTTGCATGGCTACACCTTC.